These T cell receptor beta chains were read from a single sample in a study of beta chain features in type 1 diabetes. TCRdb's table, derived via immunoSEQ multiplex PCR, lists solely in-frame clones and lacks some. The data contain approximately 37,000 clones, around 48% of them singletons. What was sequenced was central memory CD4+ T cells from blood. Receptors originate from a woman between 18 and 30 years old in good health. Each CDR3 is given without its conserved first and last residue.

J: TRBJ2-6
V: TRBV2
CDR3: ASSEELGGANVLT

J: TRBJ1-1
V: TRBV5-1
CDR3: ASSLEVGGTEAF

J: TRBJ2-3
V: TRBV6-1
CDR3: AGGGRRRDTQY

J: TRBJ2-3
V: TRBV6-5
CDR3: ASSYPTGGRTDTQY

J: TRBJ1-1
V: TRBV5-1
CDR3: ASSLLVAGALNTEAF

J: TRBJ2-7
V: TRBV11-2
CDR3: ASSLTSGDTYEQY

J: TRBJ2-7
V: TRBV29-1
CDR3: SLRDSYEQY

J: TRBJ1-2
V: TRBV2
CDR3: ASGDSYGYT

J: TRBJ2-2
V: TRBV7-3
CDR3: ASSLQGISTGELF

J: TRBJ2-5
V: TRBV30
CDR3: AWSAGGETQY

J: TRBJ2-2
V: TRBV19
CDR3: ASSTRGFGGELF

J: TRBJ2-2
V: TRBV30
CDR3: AWGTTGIGNTGELF

J: TRBJ1-1
V: TRBV30
CDR3: AWNDRANTEAF

J: TRBJ1-2
V: TRBV6-5
CDR3: ASREGGINWGGYT

J: TRBJ2-3
V: TRBV5-6
CDR3: ASSLDISGADKY

J: TRBJ1-1
V: TRBV29-1
CDR3: SVGQSNTEAF

J: TRBJ2-2
V: TRBV6-1
CDR3: ASSEPTSGMNTGELF

J: TRBJ1-4
V: TRBV30
CDR3: AWSGGAREKLF

J: TRBJ2-3
V: TRBV4-2
CDR3: ASSQGLAGATDTQY

J: TRBJ2-1
V: TRBV4-2
CDR3: ASSGGEGTSGANEQF

J: TRBJ2-2
V: TRBV6-5
CDR3: ASSLRGAGELF

J: TRBJ1-5
V: TRBV5-4
CDR3: ASSLGGSQSNQPQH

J: TRBJ2-7
V: TRBV19
CDR3: ASGSPGQSYEQY

J: TRBJ2-3
V: TRBV25-1
CDR3: ASSGGTGGYTQY

J: TRBJ2-1
V: TRBV19
CDR3: ATQEALSSYNEQF

J: TRBJ2-7
V: TRBV2
CDR3: ASGPGTATYEQY

J: TRBJ1-5
V: TRBV19
CDR3: ASSIPGQFNQPQH

J: TRBJ2-1
V: TRBV7-2
CDR3: ASSLTSGAYNEQF

J: TRBJ2-1
V: TRBV2
CDR3: ASSSYRGIYNEQF

J: TRBJ2-7
V: TRBV19
CDR3: ASIGGQAPGFEQY

J: TRBJ2-3
V: TRBV9
CDR3: ASTRGQGVLDTQY

J: TRBJ1-2
V: TRBV5-1
CDR3: ASSLGDTANYGYT

J: TRBJ2-1
V: TRBV6-6
CDR3: ASSYDGLAGHEQF

J: TRBJ1-3
V: TRBV29-1
CDR3: SVETGLGGNTIY

J: TRBJ1-5
V: TRBV6-4
CDR3: ASSVSSNSPQH

J: TRBJ1-2
V: TRBV6-1
CDR3: ASSEITGNFGYT

J: TRBJ1-6
V: TRBV10-3
CDR3: AISAAQGGLNSPLH